The subject of this entry is one TCR beta chain. The CDR3 has 17 residues. The V gene's germline CDR1 is SEHNR and CDR2 FQNEAQ (reference sequence). Germline trimming cut 5 bases from V and 2 bases from J; bases unmatched to any gene: 14. This record comes from a study of T-cell memory formation after mild COVID-19. TCR alpha and TCR beta cDNA libraries with sample barcodes and UMIs came from 5'RACE using constant-segment primers. TCRdb itself ran the 5' RACE reads through MiXCR, one entry per CDR3 protein. The table records fewer than 75,000 distinct CDR3 sequences, 12% of them present only once. The chain employs TRBV7-9 and TRBJ1-1, with 7 bases matching TRBD1. The origin of this receptor is a young man who had mild COVID-19 (a few samples of this study predate the infection). Cell type and time point are not known. The sequenced material came from PBMCs or a T cell subset sorted from them (not recorded which). CDR3: CASSLWPGQNLNTEAFF. The DNA for the CDR3 is TGTGCCAGCAGCCTCTGGCCGGGACAGAATCTAAACACTGAAGCTTTCTTT.